This passage covers 17 T cell receptor beta chains from one sample sequenced in a study of regulatory T cells in long-lasting Graves disease. Assembly of TCR beta libraries relied on iRepertoire HTBI primers together with Arm-PCR of CDR3 regions. One entry per CDR3 protein results from TCRdb running MiXCR on the multiplex PCR reads. The data contain about 530,000 distinct CDR3 sequences, roughly 15% of them singletons. This sample's time point: newly diagnosed GD, antithyroid drugs for less than 3 months. Extracted PBMC RNA gave rise to the TCR library. The same data also contributed to another study, on T cells in Graves' hyperthyroidism and ophthalmopathy.

Sequenced here: peripheral blood mononuclear cells (PBMCs), sampled at new diagnosis, from a patient treated with antithyroid drugs. These receptors all stem from a woman aged 35-65 years with Graves disease.

This clonotype was seen more than once but under ten times. The V call is TRBV3-1, the J call TRBJ2-7; no clear D gene. CDR3 size: 13 residues. In germline, CDR1 is LGHDT, CDR2 YNNKEL (reference sequence). Deletions cut 6 bases from V and 2 bases from J, with 11 bases between. DNA for the CDR3: TGTGCCAGCAGTCCAAAAAGGGCCTACGAGCAGTACTTC. Encoded protein: CASSPKRAYEQYF.

This clonotype was seen repeatedly, ten times or more. CDR3 loop: CASSRTDYEQYF. CDR3 in DNA: TGTGCCAGCAGTCGGACAGACTACGAGCAGTACTTC. The genes are TRBV6-1 and TRBJ2-7; tentatively, D is TRBD1 (6 bases). This CDR3 comprises 12 residues. Per the germline V gene, CDR1 is MNHNS and CDR2 is SASEGT. Trimming left V 5 bases short and J 3 bases short, with 8 bases between.

This clonotype was found a few times. The chain combines TRBV20-1 with TRBJ1-2; a weak D match, TRBD1 (5 bases). This CDR3 contains 15 residues. V dropped 5 bases and J dropped 3 bases, with 19 bases sitting between them. Germline V lookup: CDR1 DFQATT, CDR2 SNEGSKA (reference sequence). In DNA, the CDR3 is TGCAGTGCTCCCGAACCAACAGGATTTCACTATGGCTACACCTTC. Protein sequence: CSAPEPTGFHYGYTF.

In its sample, this clonotype was seen a few times. This chain links TRBV6-2 or TRBV6-3 with TRBJ1-6; 7 bases map to TRBD1. The CDR3 runs 14 residues. Germline values: CDR1 MNHEY, CDR2 SVGEGT. V lost 7 bases, J lost 7 bases, and 7 bases stayed unmatched. Written as DNA, the CDR3 is TGTGCCAGCACCCCGGGACAGTGGAATTCACCCCTCCACTTT. This gives the protein CASTPGQWNSPLHF.

This clonotype was recorded a few times. V usage is TRBV18 and J usage is TRBJ1-5; D unclear. CDR1 and CDR2 (germline): KGHSH, LQKENI. Trimming removed 2 bases at V and 0 bases at J, with 8 bases between. The CDR3 totals 15 residues. This CDR3 reads CASSPYGDSNQPQHF. The CDR3 coding sequence is TGTGCCAGCTCACCATACGGCGATAGCAATCAGCCCCAGCATTTT.

The table lists this clonotype with many counts. The chain recombines TRBV7-3 with TRBJ2-1; no clear D gene. Germline CDR1 SGHTA, CDR2 FQGTGA. The CDR3 spans 16 residues. Trimming took off 0 bases at V and 0 bases at J, with 9 bases between the two ends. The CDR3 reads CASSLTNGPSYNEQFF. In nucleotides, the CDR3 is TGTGCCAGCAGCTTAACTAACGGACCCTCCTACAATGAGCAGTTCTTC. The full variable domain, its missing parts supplied by reference TRBV7-3 and TRBJ2-1, is GAGVSQTPSNKVTEKGKYVELRCDPISGHTALYWYRQSLGQGPEFLIYFQGTGAADDSGLPNDRFFAVRPEGSVSTLKIQRTERGDSAVYLCASSLTNGPSYNEQFFGPGTRLTVL.

This clonotype was seen repeatedly, ten times or more. This sequence joins TRBV6-2 or TRBV6-3 and TRBJ2-7; possibly TRBD1 for D (6 bases). Germline V gene data show CDR1 as MNHEY and CDR2 as SVGEGT. The CDR3 is 16 residues long. Trimming took off 7 bases at V and 3 bases at J, with 22 bases between the two ends. The DNA for the CDR3 is TGTGCCAGCAAGGACGCGCCGGGACAAAGAGTCTACGAGCAGTACTTC. Residues: CASKDAPGQRVYEQYF.

The V call is TRBV12-3 or TRBV12-4, the J call TRBJ2-5, with D perhaps given as TRBD1 or TRBD2 (6 bases each). CDR3 length equals 17 residues. V lost 6 bases to trimming and J lost 7 bases, with 27 bases between them. This chain's CDR3 is CASSPNTGTGGPGTQYF. The CDR3 bases are TGTGCCAGCAGCCCTAATACCGGGACTGGGGGCCCGGGGACCCAGTACTTC.

This clonotype was seen at least ten times. The rearrangement uses TRBV7-9 and TRBJ2-7, with 10 bases aligning to TRBD1. This CDR3 region has 16 residues. The J segment lost 1 base and the V segment lost 4 bases, leaving 7 bases of the junction unmatched. CDR1 SEHNR and CDR2 FQNEAQ come from the germline V gene (reference sequence). CDR3 amino acids: CASSSGQGLGSYEQYF. The DNA of the CDR3 is TGTGCCAGCAGCTCGGGACAGGGGTTGGGGTCCTACGAGCAGTACTTC. The variable domain in full, completed from reference TRBV7-9 and TRBJ2-7, reads DTGVSQNPRHKITKRGQNVTFRCDPISEHNRLYWYRQTLGQGPEFLTYFQNEAQLEKSRLLSDRFSAERPKGSFSTLEIQRTEQGDSAMYLCASSSGQGLGSYEQYFGPGTRLTVT.

In this sample, this clonotype turned up a few times. The V gene is TRBV7-9, the J gene TRBJ1-6; TRBD1 agrees at 8 bases. The germline V gene encodes CDR1 SEHNR and CDR2 FQNEAQ (reference sequence). V shed 11 bases, J shed 0 bases, and the junction held 9 bases outside the gene matches. The CDR3 runs to 16 residues. CDR3 residues: CAGLGQGDSYNSPLHF. The CDR3 nucleotides read TGTGCCGGACTCGGACAGGGCGACTCCTATAATTCACCCCTCCACTTT.

This clonotype was recorded many times. The genes are TRBV2 and TRBJ2-7, with TRBD1 matching 8 bases. CDR3 length: 14 amino acids. Trimming removed 8 bases from V and 4 bases from J; junction bases left unmatched: 10. Germline V gene sequence: CDR1 SNHLY, CDR2 FYNNEI. The CDR3 coding sequence is TGTGCCAGCTGTCCCGGGACAGGCGAGTACGAGCAGTACTTC. Protein sequence: CASCPGTGEYEQYF. The whole variable domain, filled in from reference TRBV2 and TRBJ2-7, reads EPEVTQTPSHQVTQMGQEVILRCVPISNHLYFYWYRQILGQKVEFLVSFYNNEISEKSEIFDDQFSVERPDGSNFTLKIRSTKLEDSAMYFCASCPGTGEYEQYFGPGTRLTVT.

The chain uses TRBV6-4 and TRBJ1-2; tentative D call: TRBD1 (5 bases). Deletions cut 3 bases from V and 8 bases from J, with 16 bases between. The CDR3 sequence is 14 residues long. CDR1 is MRHNA and CDR2 is SNTAGT in the germline V gene. CDR3 coding DNA: TGTGCCAGCAGTGAAGTCCGGGGCGCCGGGGGCTACACCTTC. It specifies CASSEVRGAGGYTF.

This clonotype has just a few counts. The rearrangement links TRBV5-1 to TRBJ2-3; 9 nucleotides line up with TRBD1. With V trimmed by 6 bases and J by 5 bases, 7 bases remained unmatched. This CDR3 is built from 14 residues. The germline CDR1 and CDR2 sequences are SGHRS and YFSETQ. As DNA, the CDR3 is TGCGCCAGCACCCAACAGGGGGCAGGAGATACGCAGTATTTT. Protein sequence: CASTQQGAGDTQYF.

This clonotype was counted a few times. The CDR3 loop reads CASSQGHGLAGGFQETQYF. The CDR3 DNA reads as TGCGCCAGCAGCCAAGGCCACGGACTAGCGGGGGGATTTCAAGAGACCCAGTACTTC. The chain has TRBV4-1 and TRBJ2-5; TRBD2 matches 14 bases. V lost 1 base to trimming and J lost 2 bases; unmatched junction nucleotides: 9. This CDR3 region has 19 residues. Germline V gene data show CDR1 as MGHRA and CDR2 as YSYEKL.

This clonotype was seen ten or more times. The chain recombines TRBV7-9 with TRBJ2-7, with D unresolved. Germline loops: CDR1 SEHNR, CDR2 FQNEAQ (reference sequence). The CDR3 consists of 15 residues. Trimming cost V 4 bases and J 2 bases, with 15 bases left between them. This CDR3 is CASSSPSNEAYEQYF. CDR3 in DNA: TGTGCCAGCAGCTCCCCAAGTAACGAAGCCTACGAGCAGTACTTC.

The V gene is TRBV27, the J gene TRBJ1-2; the match to TRBD1 covers 8 bases. The J segment lost 4 bases and the V segment lost 2 bases, leaving 6 bases of the junction unmatched. CDR3 size: 15 residues. CDR1 is MNHEY, CDR2 SMNVEV, per germline (reference sequence). The CDR3 DNA follows: TGTGCCAGCAGTTTAGGGTTCAGGGGGCCCTATGGCTACACCTTC. It yields the protein CASSLGFRGPYGYTF.

This clonotype was observed a handful of times. The chain employs TRBV6-2 or TRBV6-3 and TRBJ1-3, with D possibly matching TRBD1 (5 bases). The CDR3 covers 16 residues. V was trimmed by 5 bases and J by 2 bases, leaving 16 bases between them. CDR1 and CDR2 from the germline V gene are MNHEY and SVGEGT. CDR3: CASSPPAGRPGNTIYF. CDR3 DNA: TGTGCCAGCAGTCCCCCGGCAGGGAGGCCTGGAAACACCATATATTTT.